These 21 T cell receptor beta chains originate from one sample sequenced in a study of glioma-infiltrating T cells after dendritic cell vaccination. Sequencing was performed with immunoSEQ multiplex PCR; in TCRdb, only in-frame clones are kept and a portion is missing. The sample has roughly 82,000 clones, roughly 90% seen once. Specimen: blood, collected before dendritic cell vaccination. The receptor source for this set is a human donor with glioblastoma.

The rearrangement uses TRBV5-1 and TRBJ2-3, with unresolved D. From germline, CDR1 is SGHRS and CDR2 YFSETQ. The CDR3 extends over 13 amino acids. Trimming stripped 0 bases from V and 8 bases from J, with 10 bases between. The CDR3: CASSLDSRGTQYF. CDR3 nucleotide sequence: TGCGCCAGCAGCTTGGATAGCCGAGGTACGCAGTATTTT.

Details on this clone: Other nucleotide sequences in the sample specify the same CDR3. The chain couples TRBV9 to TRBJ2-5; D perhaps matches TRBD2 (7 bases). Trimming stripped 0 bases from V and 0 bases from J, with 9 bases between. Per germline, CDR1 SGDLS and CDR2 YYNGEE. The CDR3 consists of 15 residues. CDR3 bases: TGTGCCAGCAGCGTAGCGGGGGGCTACCAAGAGACCCAGTACTTC. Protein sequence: CASSVAGGYQETQYF.

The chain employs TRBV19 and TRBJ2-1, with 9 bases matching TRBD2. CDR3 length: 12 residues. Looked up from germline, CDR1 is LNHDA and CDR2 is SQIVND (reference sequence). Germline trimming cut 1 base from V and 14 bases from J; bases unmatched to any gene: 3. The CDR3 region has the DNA TGTGCCAGTAGTATAGGGGGCGGGAGGGAGTTCTTC. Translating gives CASSIGGGREFF.

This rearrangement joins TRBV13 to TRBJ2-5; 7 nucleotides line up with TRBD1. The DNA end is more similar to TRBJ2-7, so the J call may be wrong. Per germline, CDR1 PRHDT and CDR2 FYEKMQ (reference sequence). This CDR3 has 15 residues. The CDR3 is CASSRIQGDGNEQYF. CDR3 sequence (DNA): TGTGCCAGCAGCCGCATTCAGGGGGACGGCAACGAGCAGTACTTC.

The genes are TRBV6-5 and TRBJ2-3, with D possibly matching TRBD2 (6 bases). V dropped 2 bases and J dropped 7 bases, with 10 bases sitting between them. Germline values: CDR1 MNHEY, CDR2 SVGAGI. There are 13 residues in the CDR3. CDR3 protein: CASSYGGANTQYF. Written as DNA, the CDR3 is TGTGCCAGCAGTTACGGCGGGGCAAATACGCAGTATTTT.

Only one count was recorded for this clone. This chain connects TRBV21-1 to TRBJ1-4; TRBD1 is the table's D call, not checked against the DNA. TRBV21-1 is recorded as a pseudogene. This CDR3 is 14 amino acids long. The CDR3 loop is CASSTTGTNEKLFF. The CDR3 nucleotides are TGTGCCAGCAGCACAACAGGGACTAATGAAAAACTGTTTTTT.

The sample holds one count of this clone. The CDR3 spells CASSLLVRGGANSPLHF. The CDR3 DNA follows: TGTGCCAGCAGCTTATTGGTGAGAGGGGGCGCGAATTCACCCCTCCACTTT. The chain joins TRBV7-6 to TRBJ1-6; 7 bases match TRBD1. With 2 bases clipped from V and 7 bases from J, the junction kept 11 bases outside the gene matches. CDR1 and CDR2 (germline): SGHVS, FNYEAQ. This CDR3 has 17 residues.

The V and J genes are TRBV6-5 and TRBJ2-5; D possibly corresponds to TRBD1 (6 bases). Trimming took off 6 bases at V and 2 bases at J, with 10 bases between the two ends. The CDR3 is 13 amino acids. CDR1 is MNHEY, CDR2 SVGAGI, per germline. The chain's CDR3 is CASRSTGQETQYF. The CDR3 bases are TGTGCCAGCAGGTCGACAGGTCAAGAGACCCAGTACTTC.

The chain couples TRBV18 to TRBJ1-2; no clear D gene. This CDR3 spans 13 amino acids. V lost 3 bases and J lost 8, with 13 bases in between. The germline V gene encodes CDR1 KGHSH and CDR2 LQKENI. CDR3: CASSPTRVEGYTF. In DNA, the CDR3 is TGTGCCAGCTCACCTACTCGGGTGGAGGGCTACACCTTC. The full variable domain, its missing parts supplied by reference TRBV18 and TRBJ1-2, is NAGVMQNPRHLVRRRGQEARLRCSPMKGHSHVYWYRQLPEEGLKFMVYLQKENIIDESGMPKERFSAEFPKEGPSILRIQQVVRGDSAAYFCASSPTRVEGYTFGSGTRLTVV.

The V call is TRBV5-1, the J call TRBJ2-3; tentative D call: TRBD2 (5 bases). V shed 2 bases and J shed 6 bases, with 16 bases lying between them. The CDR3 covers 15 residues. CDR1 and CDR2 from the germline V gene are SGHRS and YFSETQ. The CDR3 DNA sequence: TGCGCCAGCAGCTTCTCGCGGACTCCTCCGGATACGCAGTATTTT. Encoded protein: CASSFSRTPPDTQYF.

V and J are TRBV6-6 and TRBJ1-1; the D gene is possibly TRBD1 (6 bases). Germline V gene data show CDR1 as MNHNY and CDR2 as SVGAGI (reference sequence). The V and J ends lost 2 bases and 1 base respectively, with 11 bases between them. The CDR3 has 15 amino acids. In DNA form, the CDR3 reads TGTGCCAGCAGTTACGGGACACTCCGGAACACTGAAGCTTTCTTT. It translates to CASSYGTLRNTEAFF.

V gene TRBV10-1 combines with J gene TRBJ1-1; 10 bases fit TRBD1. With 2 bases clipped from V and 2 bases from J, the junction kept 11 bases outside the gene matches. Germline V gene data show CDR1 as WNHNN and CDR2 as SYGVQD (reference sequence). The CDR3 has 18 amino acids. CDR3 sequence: CASSETTGTGETNTEAFF. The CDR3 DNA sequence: TGCGCCAGCAGTGAGACAACCGGGACAGGGGAAACCAACACTGAAGCTTTCTTT.

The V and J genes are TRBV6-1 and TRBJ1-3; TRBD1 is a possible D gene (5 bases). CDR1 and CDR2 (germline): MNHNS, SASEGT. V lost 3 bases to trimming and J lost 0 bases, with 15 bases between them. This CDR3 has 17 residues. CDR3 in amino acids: CASSEARDRVSGNTIYF. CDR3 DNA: TGTGCCAGCAGTGAGGCCCGAGACAGAGTCTCTGGAAACACCATATATTTT.

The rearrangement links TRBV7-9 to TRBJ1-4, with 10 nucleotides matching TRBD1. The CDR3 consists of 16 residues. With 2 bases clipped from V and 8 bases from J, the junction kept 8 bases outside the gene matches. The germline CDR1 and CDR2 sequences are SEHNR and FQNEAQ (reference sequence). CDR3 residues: CASSLLPGQGEEKLFF. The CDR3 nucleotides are TGTGCCAGCAGCTTACTACCAGGACAGGGGGAAGAAAAACTGTTTTTT.

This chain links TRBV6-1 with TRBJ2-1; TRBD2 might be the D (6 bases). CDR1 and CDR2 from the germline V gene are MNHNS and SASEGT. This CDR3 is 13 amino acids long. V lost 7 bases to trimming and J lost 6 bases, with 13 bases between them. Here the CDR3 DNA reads TGTGCCAGCAAGGAGGGCCTGGTCAATGAGCAGTTCTTC. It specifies CASKEGLVNEQFF.

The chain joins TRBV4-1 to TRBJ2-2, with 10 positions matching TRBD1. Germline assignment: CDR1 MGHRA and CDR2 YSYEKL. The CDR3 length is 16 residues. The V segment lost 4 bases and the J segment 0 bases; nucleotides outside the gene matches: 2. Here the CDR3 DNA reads TGCGCCAGCAGCCTGGGGACAGGGGCGAACACCGGGGAGCTGTTTTTT. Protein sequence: CASSLGTGANTGELFF.

CDR3 loop: CASSSNTGPGANVLTF. CDR3 nucleotides: TGTGCCAGCAGCTCGAATACAGGGCCCGGGGCCAACGTCCTGACTTTC. The rearrangement uses TRBV5-4 and TRBJ2-6; tentative D call: TRBD1 (6 bases). The CDR3 is 16 residues long. The V gene's germline CDR1 is SGHNT and CDR2 YYREEE (reference sequence). V was trimmed by 3 bases and J by 4 bases, leaving 14 bases between them.

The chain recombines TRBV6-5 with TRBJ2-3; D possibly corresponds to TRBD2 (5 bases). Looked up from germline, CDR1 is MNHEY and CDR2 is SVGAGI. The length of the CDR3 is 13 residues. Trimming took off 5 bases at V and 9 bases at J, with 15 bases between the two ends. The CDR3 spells CASSRTPSGTQYF. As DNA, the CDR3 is TGTGCCAGCAGTAGGACCCCTTCGGGAACGCAGTATTTT.

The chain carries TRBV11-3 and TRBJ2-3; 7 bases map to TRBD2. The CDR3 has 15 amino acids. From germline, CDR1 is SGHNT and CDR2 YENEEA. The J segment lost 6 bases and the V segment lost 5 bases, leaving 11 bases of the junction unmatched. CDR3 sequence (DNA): TGTGCCAGCAGCACCAGACTAGCCGTCTCGGATACGCAGTATTTT. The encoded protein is CASSTRLAVSDTQYF.

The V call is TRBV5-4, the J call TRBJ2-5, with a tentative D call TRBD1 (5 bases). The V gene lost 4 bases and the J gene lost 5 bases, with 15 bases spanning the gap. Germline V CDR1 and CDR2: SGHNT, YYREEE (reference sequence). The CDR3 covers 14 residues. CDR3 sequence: CASSQDILVETQYF. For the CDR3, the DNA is TGTGCCAGCAGCCAGGACATCCTGGTGGAGACCCAGTACTTC.

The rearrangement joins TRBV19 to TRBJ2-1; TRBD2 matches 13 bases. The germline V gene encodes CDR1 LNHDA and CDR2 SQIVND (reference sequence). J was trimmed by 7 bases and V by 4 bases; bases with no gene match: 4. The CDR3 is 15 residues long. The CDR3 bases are TGTGCCAGTAGTAGGACTAGCGGGAGTGGGAATGAGCAGTTCTTC. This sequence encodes CASSRTSGSGNEQFF. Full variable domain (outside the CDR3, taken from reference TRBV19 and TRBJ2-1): DGGITQSPKYLFRKEGQNVTLSCEQNLNHDAMYWYRQDPGQGLRLIYYSQIVNDFQKGDIAEGYSVSREKKESFPLTVTSAQKNPTAFYLCASSRTSGSGNEQFFGPGTRLTVL.